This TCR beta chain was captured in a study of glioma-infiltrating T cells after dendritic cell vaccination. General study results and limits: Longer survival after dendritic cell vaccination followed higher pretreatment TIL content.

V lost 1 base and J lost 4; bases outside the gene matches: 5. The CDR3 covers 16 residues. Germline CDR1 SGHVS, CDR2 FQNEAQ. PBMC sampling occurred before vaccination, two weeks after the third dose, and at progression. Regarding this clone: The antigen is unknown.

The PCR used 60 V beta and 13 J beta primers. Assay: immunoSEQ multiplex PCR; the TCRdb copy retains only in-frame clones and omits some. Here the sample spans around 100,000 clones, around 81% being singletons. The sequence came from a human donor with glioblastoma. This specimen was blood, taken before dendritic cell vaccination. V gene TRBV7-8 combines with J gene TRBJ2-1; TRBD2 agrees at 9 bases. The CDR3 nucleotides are TGTGCCAGCAGCTTAGGTCTAGCGGGGCGGTACAATGAGCAGTTCTTC. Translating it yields CASSLGLAGRYNEQFF.